This T cell receptor (beta chain) comes out of a study of T cells after yellow fever vaccination (dated by TCRdb to the late 2010s). Looking at the study overall: The SMART-Seq v4 Ultra Low Input RNA kit was used to prepare libraries from fractions with low cell numbers. Two healthy male donors, one aged 18 to 29 and one aged 30 to 39 years, made up the cohort. Blood was drawn at multiple timepoints before and after primary and secondary immunization, with bulk PBMC replicates and cell subsets isolated. To follow T-cell clones before and after primary and booster YFV17D yellow fever vaccination, bulk TCR alpha and beta repertoires were sequenced over time. What the study reported, not specific to this receptor: FACS-sorted repertoires could contain abundant contaminating clonotypes from the bulk population, so computational filtering was required. After the booster, most clones that had expanded after primary vaccination were detected again (approximately 96% of CD4 and 88% of CD8), suggesting broad maintenance of memory. The secondary T-cell response was found to be weaker but faster than the primary response, with a peak reached on day 5 rather than on day 15. A small fraction of clonotypes appeared in both the CD4 and CD8 compartments, likely as a result of convergent recombination. The study included only a couple of donors, which limits how far the findings can be generalized.

TCRdb lists the instrument as Illumina NovaSeq 6000. TCR cDNA was made using 5'RACE template switching, a step that added a universal primer site and unique molecular identifiers. Priming for cDNA synthesis came from both the TCR alpha and TCR beta constant segments. Two PCR steps were used to amplify libraries, with sample barcodes and sequencing adapters being added in the second step. Libraries were sequenced on Illumina HiSeq 2500 (2x100 bp) or NovaSeq (2x150 bp). Regarding the original processing steps: MIGEC was used to demultiplex reads and collapse the reads into UMI consensus sequences, and MiXCR was used for V(D)J alignment. Using edgeR on replicate PBMC samples, clonotypes were called vaccine-responding if FDR was below 0.01 and the log2 fold change was above 5 up to day 15. CD4 or CD8 identity was assigned to each bulk clonotype according to whether the clonotype was present at higher abundance in the sequenced CD4 repertoire or the sequenced CD8 repertoire. TCRdb trimmed public reads at Q25 via fastp, called clones via MiXCR and kept in-frame beta chains. Every CDR3 protein is listed once, alongside the most common genes and DNA of its rows. These V and J calls rely on TCRdb rather than the paper's analysis. The sample table lists about 340,000 distinct CDR3 sequences, around an eighth of them with a count of one. In total, the top ten clones hold 3% to 4% of the sample.

Measured from the cysteine to the phenylalanine, the CDR3 is 16 residues long. Here the CDR3 DNA is all that survives: 48 bases in frame from base 1. V is shortened by 2 bases, J by 7 bases, and the region joining them spans 18 bases. The germline V gene gives CDR1 as SGHTA and CDR2 as FQGNSA. This clonotype has just a few counts. What antigen it recognizes has not been identified. There are no base qualities to consult, and no much larger clone falls within one base. The treatment or condition label of this sample denotes: live attenuated yellow fever vaccine strain. A standard Ficoll-Paque protocol was used to isolate PBMCs from peripheral blood. Dynabeads CD4 and CD8 positive selection kits were used to isolate the CD4 and CD8 T-cell fractions. RNA was extracted with TriZol from bulk PBMCs, CD4 and CD8 fractions, and dextramer-positive and dextramer-negative fractions.

Material: CD4+ T cells sorted from PBMCs, obtained 15 days after the yellow fever booster vaccination. The sequence links TRBV7-2 to TRBJ2-1, and perhaps TRBD1 as D gene, on 6 matching bases. The receptor comes from a man aged 18 to 30 who received the YFV17D yellow fever vaccine. The nucleotides read TGTGCCAGCAGCTTATCCCAGGGGAGAGGGGTAAATGAGCAGTTCTTC. It is translated as CASSLSQGRGVNEQFF.